The text below deals with one TCR beta chain. Germline and junction disagree at one end, which may indicate a read error. Researchers used genomic DNA as the template to profile TCR beta VDJ and CDR3. TCRdb re-analysed the reads in MiXCR, keeping a single row per CDR3 protein. The sample carries under 200,000 distinct CDR3 sequences, roughly two thirds recorded once. Sequencing was done on patients that had shown CD8+CD57+ cell expansion by flow cytometry. The enrolled patients all had severe acquired aplastic anemia. This sample was included in a study of CD8+CD57+ T cells in acquired aplastic anemia. This sequence was found in a human donor with aplastic anemia. The sample taken for sequencing was sorted CD4+, CD8+, or CD8+CD57+ T cells (not recorded which) from PBMCs.

The CDR3 sequence: CSVTTGTGGNRPQHF. DNA for the CDR3: TGCAGCGTCACAACCGGGACAGGGGGAAATCGGCCCCAGCATTTT. This rearrangement joins TRBV29-1 to TRBJ1-5; 11 bases fit TRBD1. This CDR3 has 15 residues. CDR1 and CDR2 from the germline V gene are SQVTM and ANQGSEA.